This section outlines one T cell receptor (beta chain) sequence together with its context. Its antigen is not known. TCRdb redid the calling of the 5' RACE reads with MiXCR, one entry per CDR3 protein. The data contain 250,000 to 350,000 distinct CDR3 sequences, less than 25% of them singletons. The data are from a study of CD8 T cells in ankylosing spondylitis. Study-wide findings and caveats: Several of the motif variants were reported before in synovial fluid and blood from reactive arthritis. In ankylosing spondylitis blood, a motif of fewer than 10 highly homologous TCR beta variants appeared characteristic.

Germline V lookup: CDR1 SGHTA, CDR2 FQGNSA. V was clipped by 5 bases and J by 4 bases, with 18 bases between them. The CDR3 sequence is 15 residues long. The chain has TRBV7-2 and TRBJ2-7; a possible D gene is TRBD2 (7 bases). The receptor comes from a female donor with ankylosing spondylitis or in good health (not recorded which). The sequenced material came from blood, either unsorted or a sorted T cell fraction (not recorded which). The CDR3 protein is CASSRGRAGRYEQYF. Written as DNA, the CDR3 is TGTGCCAGCAGCCGGGGGCGGGCCGGGAGGTACGAGCAGTACTTC.